A single sample is the source of the 5 T cell receptor beta chains below, sequenced in a study of OX40 agonist ivuxolimab in advanced cancers. Clones were sequenced by immunoSEQ multiplex PCR, and TCRdb holds only the in-frame ones, with some missing. The sample records approximately 90,000 clones, about 90% being singletons. The input for sequencing was CD4+ or CD8+ T cells sorted from blood, taken in a trial of the OX40 agonist ivuxolimab. These receptors came from an adult with an advanced solid tumor such as melanoma, head and neck, liver or kidney cancer.

This chain joins TRBV7-8 and TRBJ2-1; D possibly matches TRBD1 or TRBD2 (5 bases each). Trimming pared 3 bases from V and 8 bases from J, leaving 14 bases between. Germline CDR1 SGHVS, CDR2 FQNEAQ. The CDR3 loop spans 14 amino acids. The CDR3: CASSLGTGSDEQFF. CDR3 nucleotide sequence: TGTGCCAGCAGCTTGGGGACGGGAAGCGATGAGCAGTTCTTC.

The genes are TRBV11-2 and TRBJ2-5, with a possible D match to TRBD2 (6 bases). V gave up 1 base and J gave up 5 bases, with 11 bases separating them. Germline V lookup: CDR1 SGHAT, CDR2 FQNNGV. The CDR3 sequence is 14 residues long. The CDR3 loop is CASSLGLGTETQYF. In DNA, the CDR3 is TGTGCCAGCAGCTTAGGACTAGGGACGGAGACCCAGTACTTC.

The rearrangement links TRBV28 to TRBJ2-5, with 11 bases that match TRBD1. The CDR3 runs to 16 residues. J gave up 5 bases and V 8 bases, and 13 bases lay outside the gene matches. CDR1 is MDHEN and CDR2 is SYDVKM in the germline V gene. CDR3 residues: CASGVFRTGGSETQYF. The CDR3 nucleotides read TGTGCCAGCGGAGTTTTCCGGACAGGGGGCAGTGAGACCCAGTACTTC.

V is TRBV5-8 and J is TRBJ1-4; possible D gene TRBD1, 5 bases. The CDR3 is 15 residues long. Germline values: CDR1 SGHTS, CDR2 YDEGEE. The V and J ends lost 4 bases and 7 bases respectively, with 17 bases between them. CDR3 nucleotides: TGTGCCAGCAGCACACATGAGGGGTTAGGTGAAAAACTGTTTTTT. Protein: CASSTHEGLGEKLFF.

This clone was detected once. The chain joins TRBV5-1 to TRBJ2-3; D gene uncertain. Trimming left V 3 bases short and J 3 bases short, with 11 bases between. This CDR3 is built from 14 residues. The germline gives CDR1 SGHRS, CDR2 YFSETQ. The CDR3 sequence: CASSSGEVTDTQYF. CDR3 nucleotides: TGCGCCAGCAGCTCTGGTGAGGTTACAGATACGCAGTATTTT. The variable domain in full, with the rest retrieved from reference TRBV5-1 and TRBJ2-3, is KAGVTQTPRYLIKTRGQQVTLSCSPISGHRSVSWYQQTPGQGLQFLFEYFSETQRNKGNFPGRFSGRQFSNSRSEMNVSTLELGDSALYLCASSSGEVTDTQYFGPGTRLTVL.